Each of the 17 T cell receptor beta chains below was sequenced from the same sample in a study of regulatory T cells in long-lasting Graves disease. Building of the TCR beta libraries involved iRepertoire HTBI primers and Arm-PCR of CDR3 regions. TCRdb analysed the multiplex PCR reads with MiXCR anew, one entry per CDR3 protein. The sample includes approximately 310,000 distinct CDR3 sequences, 15% to 20% of them seen just once. This sample's time point: newly diagnosed GD, antithyroid drugs for less than 3 months. The TCR library used RNA extracted from PBMCs. The source was peripheral blood mononuclear cells (PBMCs), collected at new diagnosis, from a patient treated with antithyroid drugs. Receptor source: a female donor with Graves disease.

This clonotype was found many times. This chain uses TRBV25-1 with TRBJ1-6, with a weak D call TRBD1 (5 bases). This CDR3 has 20 amino acids. V gave up 1 base and J gave up 0 bases, with 19 bases separating them. Germline CDR1 and CDR2: MGHDK and SYGVNS. CDR3 in amino acids: CASSEFVRVYPSSYNSPLHF. Here the CDR3 DNA reads TGTGCCAGCAGTGAATTTGTCAGGGTATACCCTAGCTCCTATAATTCACCCCTCCACTTT. The entire variable domain, with the rest obtained from reference TRBV25-1 and TRBJ1-6, is as follows: EADIYQTPRYLVIGTGKKITLECSQTMGHDKMYWYQQDPGMELHLIHYSYGVNSTEKGDLSSESTVSRIRTEHFPLTLESARPSHTSQYLCASSEFVRVYPSSYNSPLHFGNGTRLTVT.

In this sample, this clonotype turned up a few times. The chain recombines TRBV2 with TRBJ2-7; a weak D match, TRBD2 (6 bases). The CDR3 consists of 10 residues. V gave up 8 bases and J gave up 9 bases, with 11 bases separating them. CDR1 SNHLY and CDR2 FYNNEI come from the germline V gene. CDR3 sequence: CASSGGRQYF. CDR3 sequence (DNA): TGTGCCAGCTCCGGGGGTCGGCAGTACTTC. Based on the CDR3 plus reference TRBV2 and TRBJ2-7, the full variable domain is EPEVTQTPSHQVTQMGQEVILRCVPISNHLYFYWYRQILGQKVEFLVSFYNNEISEKSEIFDDQFSVERPDGSNFTLKIRSTKLEDSAMYFCASSGGRQYFGPGTRLTVT.

Only a few counts were recorded for this clonotype. The gene calls are TRBV9 and TRBJ2-7; D is perhaps TRBD1 (7 bases). CDR3 length: 15 residues. Germline values: CDR1 SGDLS, CDR2 YYNGEE. Between the trimmed V and J ends, which lost 1 base and 1 base, there was a span of 12 bases. CDR3 residues: CASSVQGGGSYEQYF. Here the CDR3 DNA reads TGTGCCAGCAGCGTACAGGGGGGTGGATCCTACGAGCAGTACTTC.

As regards this clonotype: Being one base from a much bigger clone, this may be a read error. The chain recombines TRBV29-1 with TRBJ2-2, with TRBD2 matching over 8 bases. There are 14 residues in the CDR3. V trimming: 6 bases; J trimming: 7 bases; junction bases outside the gene matches: 10. Germline V gene lookup returns CDR1 SQVTM and CDR2 ANQGSEA. The DNA of the CDR3 is TGCAGCGTCATAGCGGGATCAGTACACGGGGAGCTGTTTTTT. This gives the protein CSVIAGSVHGELFF.

This clonotype has just a few counts. The chain carries TRBV6-1 and TRBJ2-2; a possible D gene is TRBD2 (8 bases). This CDR3 has 16 residues. Germline values: CDR1 MNHNS, CDR2 SASEGT. The V and J ends lost 7 bases and 4 bases respectively, with 19 bases between them. CDR3 nucleotides: TGTGCCAGCACCGGGACGGGAGGGGGCGTCACCGGGGAGCTGTTTTTT. It codes for CASTGTGGGVTGELFF.

This clonotype was picked up many times. This chain joins TRBV19 and TRBJ1-4; D might be TRBD1 (5 bases). Looked up from germline, CDR1 is LNHDA and CDR2 is SQIVND (reference sequence). The CDR3 extends over 15 amino acids. V shed 7 bases and J shed 3 bases, with 15 bases lying between them. The CDR3 DNA follows: TGTGCCAGTACTGGTGGGCAGGGCGCTAATGAAAAACTGTTTTTT. This gives the protein CASTGGQGANEKLFF.

This clonotype was counted between two and nine times. The V call is TRBV30, the J call TRBJ2-7; tentatively, D is TRBD1 or TRBD2 (5 bases each). CDR1 is GTSNPN and CDR2 is SVGIG in the germline V gene (reference sequence). The V gene lost 1 base and the J gene lost 2 bases, with 18 bases spanning the gap. There are 16 residues in the CDR3. CDR3 residues: CAWSEVGTDTPYEQYF. In DNA form, the CDR3 reads TGTGCCTGGAGTGAGGTCGGGACGGACACTCCCTACGAGCAGTACTTC.

In its sample, this clonotype was seen many times. The CDR3 nucleotides are TGTGCCAGCAGCTTCATCGGGGAGACCGGGGAGCTGTTTTTT. Amino acids: CASSFIGETGELFF. The gene calls are TRBV7-9 and TRBJ2-2; tentatively, D is TRBD2 (5 bases). The V gene's germline CDR1 is SEHNR and CDR2 FQNEAQ (reference sequence). The CDR3 is made up of 14 amino acids. V lost 3 bases to trimming and J lost 5 bases, with 10 bases between them.

Comments on this clonotype: Likely a read error: the CDR3 ends without its conserved phenylalanine or tryptophan. The rearrangement links TRBV12-3 or TRBV12-4 to TRBJ2-5; TRBD1 aligns across 7 bases. The J segment lost 5 bases and the V segment lost 0 bases, leaving 9 bases of the junction unmatched. This CDR3 region has 16 residues. CDR3 in DNA: TGTGCCAGCAGTTTAGCCAAGGGGGCTAGTCGGGAGACCCAGTACCTC. Its protein product is CASSLAKGASRETQYL.

This clonotype was seen repeatedly, ten times or more. In nucleotides, the CDR3 is TGTGCCAGCAGTTTAGGGCAGGGGCTGACCGCGGGCACTGAAGCTTTCTTT. Translating gives CASSLGQGLTAGTEAFF. V and J are TRBV12-3 or TRBV12-4 and TRBJ1-1; a possible D gene is TRBD1 (6 bases). V lost 1 base and J lost 4, with 19 bases in between. The CDR3 length is 17 residues.

This clonotype was picked up many times. The chain carries TRBV19 and TRBJ1-5, with 7 bases fitting TRBD1. CDR1 LNHDA and CDR2 SQIVND come from the germline V gene (reference sequence). CDR3 length: 16 residues. Trimming removed 10 bases from V and 2 bases from J; junction bases left unmatched: 14. CDR3 residues: CATMGGGGAGNQPQHF. In DNA, the CDR3 is TGTGCCACTATGGGAGGAGGGGGCGCCGGCAATCAGCCCCAGCATTTT.

This clonotype was picked up many times. This chain joins TRBV3-1 and TRBJ1-4, with D hard to call. The V end lost 10 bases, the J end lost 6 bases, and 12 bases lay between the germline ends. This CDR3 contains 12 residues. Germline values: CDR1 LGHDT, CDR2 YNNKEL (reference sequence). The CDR3: CATLTRYEKLFF. Written as DNA, the CDR3 is TGTGCCACCCTCACTCGGTATGAAAAACTGTTTTTT.

The table lists this clonotype with many counts. The V call is TRBV11-3, the J call TRBJ2-5; 8 bases agree with TRBD2. The CDR3 consists of 14 residues. Germline CDR1 and CDR2: SGHNT and YENEEA. Germline trimming cut 5 bases from V and 4 bases from J; bases unmatched to any gene: 6. DNA of the CDR3: TGTGCCAGCAGCCGACCGGGGGGGGGAGAGACCCAGTACTTC. It encodes CASSRPGGGETQYF.

There are many counts of this clonotype. The rearrangement links TRBV6-1 to TRBJ1-2; maybe TRBD1 (6 bases). Deletions cut 2 bases from V and 3 bases from J, with 22 bases between. CDR3 length: 18 amino acids. CDR1 is MNHNS and CDR2 is SASEGT in the germline V gene. Here the CDR3 DNA reads TGTGCCAGCAGTGAATCCCAAGGGAAGACGACAGGCCACTATGGCTACACCTTC. Translated: CASSESQGKTTGHYGYTF.

The gene calls are TRBV12-5 and TRBJ2-4, with a weak D call TRBD1 (5 bases). The CDR3 spans 13 residues. CDR1 LGHNT and CDR2 FRNRAP come from the germline V gene. V lost 2 bases and J 5 bases, leaving 7 bases between the germline ends. The CDR3 DNA is TGTGCTAGTGGTTTGACACAGGAAAACATTCAGTACTTC. Amino acid sequence: CASGLTQENIQYF.

This clonotype was counted ten times or more. V and J are TRBV11-2 and TRBJ2-3; a weak D match, TRBD2 (5 bases). The CDR3 totals 13 residues. Germline V gives CDR1 SGHAT, CDR2 FQNNGV. V was pared by 4 bases and J by 2 bases, with 7 bases between. The CDR3 reads CASSSGLTDTQYF. The CDR3 region has the DNA TGTGCCAGCAGCTCAGGACTCACAGATACGCAGTATTTT.

Details on this clonotype: One base away lies a much larger clone, so this may be a sequencing read error. The gene calls are TRBV6-1 and TRBJ1-2; 10 bases align to TRBD1. The CDR3 totals 14 residues. Looked up from germline, CDR1 is MNHNS and CDR2 is SASEGT. The CDR3 DNA reads TGTGCCAGCAGAGTGGGACAGGGGAACTATGTCTACACCTTC. It encodes CASRVGQGNYVYTF.